Only a few counts were recorded for the clone carrying this T cell receptor (beta chain). Its antigen is not identified. A J-beta primer mix and a sample-barcoded 5' primer were used in a second PCR of roughly 7 to 12 cycles. TCRdb reanalysed the 5' RACE reads using MiXCR and keeps one entry per CDR3 protein. The sample consists of 380,000 or so distinct CDR3 sequences, about 55% of them appearing once. The record originates from a study of blood T cells in healthy people across ages. Study results and limitations: Changes seen in expanded clonotypes were possibly confounded by donor CMV status left unknown. Investigators treated diversity estimates from one million T cells as underestimates.

The CDR3 consists of 13 residues. V dropped 0 bases and J dropped 10; count of bases not matched to a gene: 8. Germline V gene sequence: CDR1 DFQATT, CDR2 SNEGSKA (reference sequence). Specimen: blood. The receptor was derived from a man aged 60 to 69 in good health. This chain connects TRBV20-1 to TRBJ1-1, with 7 bases lining up with TRBD1. CDR3 bases: TGCAGTGCTAGAGACCTGACAGGGATAGGAGCTTTCTTT. Translation gives CSARDLTGIGAFF.